The present T cell receptor beta chain was sequenced within a study of CD8 T cells in Susac syndrome. Broader study findings: The study admitted that it had a relatively small number of individuals in its TCR sequencing and HLA analysis.

RNA in amounts of roughly 0.45 to 1 ug was reverse transcribed with random hexamers. Multiplex immunoSEQ PCR targeted 54 Vbeta and 13 Jbeta TCR beta segments. TCRdb re-derived calls from the immunoSEQ multiplex PCR reads in MiXCR, one entry per CDR3 protein. The sample records 250,000 to 300,000 distinct CDR3 sequences, 65% to 90% being singletons. Regarding this clonotype: Its antigen is unknown.

Sequencing of TCR beta drew on CD8+ and CD4+ T cells from blood. Relapsing-remitting disease, either stable or active, was present in the multiple sclerosis controls, who were treatment-naive patients. The V end lost 1 base, the J end lost 5 bases, and 14 bases lay between the germline ends. The CDR3 is 14 amino acids. Germline V gene lookup returns CDR1 SQVTM and CDR2 ANQGSEA. Sequenced sample: CD8+ T cells from PBMCs. The receptor was derived from a human donor with multiple sclerosis. The rearrangement joins TRBV29-1 to TRBJ2-5, with D possibly called TRBD1 or TRBD2 (5 bases each). The CDR3 DNA reads as TGCAGCGTTGAAGGGGGCACGGGGCCGGAGACCCAGTACTTC. Encoded protein: CSVEGGTGPETQYF. The variable domain in full, with the rest retrieved from reference TRBV29-1 and TRBJ2-5, is SAVISQKPSRDICQRGTSLTIQCQVDSQVTMMFWYRQQPGQSLTLIATANQGSEATYESGFVIDKFPISRPNLTFSTLTVSNMSPEDSSIYLCSVEGGTGPETQYFGPGTRLLVL.